What follows are 8 T cell receptor beta chains derived from one specimen sequenced in a study of CD8+CD57+ T cells in acquired aplastic anemia. Genomic DNA templated the TCR beta VDJ and CDR3 profiling. TCRdb re-derived calls from the reads in MiXCR, one entry per CDR3 protein. The table shows roughly 180,000 distinct CDR3 sequences, with approximately 46% occurring only once. The sequencing input was sorted CD4+, CD8+, or CD8+CD57+ T cells (not recorded which) from PBMCs. Receptors were obtained from a human donor in good health.

The chain is built from TRBV20-1 and TRBJ2-5, with 10 bases matching TRBD2. This CDR3 is 18 amino acids long. The junction had 22 bases not matched to a gene; V was cut back by 6 bases and J by 6 bases. CDR1 DFQATT and CDR2 SNEGSKA come from the germline V gene (reference sequence). DNA of the CDR3: TGCAGTGCCAAGGTGGAGCTTTCAGCGGGAGGGCCCTCGAAGACCCAGTACTTC. It translates to CSAKVELSAGGPSKTQYF.

CDR3 residues: CASSLQGAVDEQYF. The DNA of the CDR3 is TGTGCCAGCAGCTTGCAGGGTGCAGTCGACGAGCAGTACTTC. The chain employs TRBV5-5 and TRBJ2-7, with D possibly matching TRBD1 (5 bases). CDR1 SGHKS and CDR2 YYEKEE come from the germline V gene (reference sequence). This CDR3 has 14 residues. Trimming shortened V by 1 base and J by 5 bases, and 13 bases separated the two germline ends.

This clonotype was observed many times. This sequence joins TRBV19 and TRBJ1-2, with D unresolved. V lost 3 bases and J 3 bases, leaving 14 bases between the germline ends. This CDR3 has 15 amino acids. Germline V gene data show CDR1 as LNHDA and CDR2 as SQIVND (reference sequence). CDR3 DNA: TGTGCCAGTAGTATCAGGAGTGGCTATGACTATGGCTACACCTTC. Its protein product is CASSIRSGYDYGYTF. The complete variable domain, with remaining parts taken from reference TRBV19 and TRBJ1-2, reads DGGITQSPKYLFRKEGQNVTLSCEQNLNHDAMYWYRQDPGQGLRLIYYSQIVNDFQKGDIAEGYSVSREKKESFPLTVTSAQKNPTAFYLCASSIRSGYDYGYTFGSGTRLTVV.

This chain joins TRBV18 and TRBJ1-1; a possible D gene is TRBD1 (5 bases). The CDR3 has 12 amino acids. V lost 3 bases and J 8 bases, leaving 10 bases between the germline ends. Per the germline V gene, CDR1 is KGHSH and CDR2 is LQKENI. The DNA of the CDR3 is TGTGCCAGCTCACCCCGGGACGGAGAAGCTTTCTTT. Residues: CASSPRDGEAFF. Full variable domain (rest looked up from reference TRBV18 and TRBJ1-1): NAGVMQNPRHLVRRRGQEARLRCSPMKGHSHVYWYRQLPEEGLKFMVYLQKENIIDESGMPKERFSAEFPKEGPSILRIQQVVRGDSAAYFCASSPRDGEAFFGQGTRLTVV.

Many counts were recorded for this clonotype. The chain recombines TRBV10-3 with TRBJ1-5, with a tentative D call TRBD1 (6 bases). The V end lost 5 bases, the J end lost 7 bases, and 15 bases lay between the germline ends. CDR3 length: 14 amino acids. The germline gives CDR1 ENHRY, CDR2 SYGVKD. The CDR3: CAISRTDGGQPQHF. The CDR3 DNA is TGTGCCATCAGTCGGACAGACGGGGGGCAGCCCCAGCATTTT.

This clonotype was observed many times. The rearrangement links TRBV7-6 to TRBJ1-4; D is possibly TRBD1 (5 bases). Trimming took 1 base from V and 6 from J, leaving 9 bases between them. This CDR3 is 14 amino acids long. Germline V gives CDR1 SGHVS, CDR2 FNYEAQ. The chain's CDR3 is CASSLGRVDEKLFF. CDR3 bases: TGTGCCAGCAGCTTAGGCAGGGTGGATGAAAAACTGTTTTTT. The full variable domain, its missing parts supplied by reference TRBV7-6 and TRBJ1-4, is GAGVSQSPRYKVTKRGQDVALRCDPISGHVSLYWYRQALGQGPEFLTYFNYEAQQDKSGLPNDRFSAERPEGSISTLTIQRTEQRDSAMYRCASSLGRVDEKLFFGSGTQLSVL.

This clonotype has ten or more counts. This chain joins TRBV5-4 and TRBJ2-2; TRBD2 matches at 9 bases. The V gene's germline CDR1 is SGHNT and CDR2 YYREEE (reference sequence). The V segment lost 2 bases and the J segment 7 bases; nucleotides outside the gene matches: 6. The CDR3 runs to 15 residues. The CDR3 bases are TGTGCCAGCAGCTTAGGACTAGCGAGGGGCGGGGAGCTGTTTTTT. It encodes CASSLGLARGGELFF.

This clonotype was picked up one time. The V gene is TRBV20-1, the J gene TRBJ1-1; tentative D call: TRBD1 (6 bases). Germline V gene lookup returns CDR1 DFQATT and CDR2 SNEGSKA (reference sequence). This CDR3 is 14 amino acids long. Trimming stripped 3 bases from V and 0 bases from J, with 11 bases between. The chain's CDR3 is CSARAGAMNTEAFF. The CDR3 region has the DNA TGCAGTGCTAGGGCAGGGGCTATGAACACTGAAGCTTTCTTT.